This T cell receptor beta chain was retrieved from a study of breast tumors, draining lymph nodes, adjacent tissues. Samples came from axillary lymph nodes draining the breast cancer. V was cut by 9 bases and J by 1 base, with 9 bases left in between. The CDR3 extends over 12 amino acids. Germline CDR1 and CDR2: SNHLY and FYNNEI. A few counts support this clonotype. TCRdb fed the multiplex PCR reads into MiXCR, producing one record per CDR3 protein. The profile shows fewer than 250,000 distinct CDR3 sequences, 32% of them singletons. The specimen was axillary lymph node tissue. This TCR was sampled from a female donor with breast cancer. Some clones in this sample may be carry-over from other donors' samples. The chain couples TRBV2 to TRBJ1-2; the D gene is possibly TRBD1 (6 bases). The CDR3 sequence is CASGQRNYGYTF. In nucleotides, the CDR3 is TGTGCCAGTGGACAGCGTAACTATGGCTACACCTTC.